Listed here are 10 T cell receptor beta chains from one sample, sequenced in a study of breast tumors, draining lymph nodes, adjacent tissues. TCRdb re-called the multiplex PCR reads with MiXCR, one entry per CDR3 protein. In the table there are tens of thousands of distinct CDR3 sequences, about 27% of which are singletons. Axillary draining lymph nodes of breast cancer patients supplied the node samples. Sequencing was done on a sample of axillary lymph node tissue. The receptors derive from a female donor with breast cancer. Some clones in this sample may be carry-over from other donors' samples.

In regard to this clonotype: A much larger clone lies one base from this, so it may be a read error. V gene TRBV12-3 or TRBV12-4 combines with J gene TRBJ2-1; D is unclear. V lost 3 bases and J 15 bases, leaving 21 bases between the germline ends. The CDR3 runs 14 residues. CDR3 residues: CASSFAASGNMPFF. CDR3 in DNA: TGTGCCAGCAGTTTCGCTGCGTCAGGTAATATGCCGTTCTTC.

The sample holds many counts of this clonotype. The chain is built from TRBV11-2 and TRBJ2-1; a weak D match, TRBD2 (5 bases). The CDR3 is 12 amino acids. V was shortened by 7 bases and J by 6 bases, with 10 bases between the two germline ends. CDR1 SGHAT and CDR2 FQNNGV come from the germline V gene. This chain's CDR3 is CASTLAGNEQFF. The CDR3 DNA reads TGTGCCAGCACCCTGGCGGGCAATGAGCAGTTCTTC. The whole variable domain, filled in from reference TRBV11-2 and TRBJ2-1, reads EAGVAQSPRYKIIEKRQSVAFWCNPISGHATLYWYQQILGQGPKLLIQFQNNGVVDDSQLPKDRFSAERLKGVDSTLKIQPAKLEDSAVYLCASTLAGNEQFFGPGTRLTVL.

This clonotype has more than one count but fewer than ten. The CDR3 nucleotides are TGTGCCAGCAGTGCCGGGACAGAGAGGTTCGAGCAGTACTTC. It translates to CASSAGTERFEQYF. V and J are TRBV12-3 or TRBV12-4 and TRBJ2-7; 7 bases fit TRBD1. The V and J ends lost 5 bases and 6 bases, in that order; junction bases with no gene match: 10. This CDR3 has 14 amino acids.

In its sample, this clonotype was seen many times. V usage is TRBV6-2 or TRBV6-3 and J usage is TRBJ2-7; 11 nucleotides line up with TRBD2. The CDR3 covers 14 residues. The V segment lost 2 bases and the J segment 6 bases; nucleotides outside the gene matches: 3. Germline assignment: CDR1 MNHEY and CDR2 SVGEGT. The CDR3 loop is CASSYALAGGEQYF. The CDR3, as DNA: TGTGCCAGCAGTTACGCGCTAGCGGGAGGCGAGCAGTACTTC.

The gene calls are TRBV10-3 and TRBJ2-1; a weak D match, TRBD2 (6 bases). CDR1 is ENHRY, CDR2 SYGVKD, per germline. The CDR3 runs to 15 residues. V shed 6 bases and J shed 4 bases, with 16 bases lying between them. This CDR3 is CAIRATGERYNEQFF. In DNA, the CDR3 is TGTGCCATCAGAGCGACGGGGGAGAGGTACAATGAGCAGTTCTTC.

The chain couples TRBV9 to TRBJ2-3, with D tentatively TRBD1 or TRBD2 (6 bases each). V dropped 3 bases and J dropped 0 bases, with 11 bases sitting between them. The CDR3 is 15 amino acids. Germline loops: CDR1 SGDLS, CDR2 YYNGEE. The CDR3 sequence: CASSAGGNSTDTQYF. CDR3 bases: TGTGCCAGCAGCGCCGGGGGCAATAGCACAGATACGCAGTATTTT. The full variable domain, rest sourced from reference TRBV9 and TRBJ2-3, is DSGVTQTPKHLITATGQRVTLRCSPRSGDLSVYWYQQSLDQGLQFLIQYYNGEERAKGNILERFSAQQFPDLHSELNLSSLELGDSALYFCASSAGGNSTDTQYFGPGTRLTVL.

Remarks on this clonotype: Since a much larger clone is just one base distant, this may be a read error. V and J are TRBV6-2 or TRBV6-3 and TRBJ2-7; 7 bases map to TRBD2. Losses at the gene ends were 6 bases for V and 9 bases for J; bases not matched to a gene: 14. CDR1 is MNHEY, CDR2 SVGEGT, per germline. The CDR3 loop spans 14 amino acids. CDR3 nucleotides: TGTGCCAGCAGCCGCAGCGGGGAATTCTCCGGGCAGTACTTC. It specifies CASSRSGEFSGQYF.

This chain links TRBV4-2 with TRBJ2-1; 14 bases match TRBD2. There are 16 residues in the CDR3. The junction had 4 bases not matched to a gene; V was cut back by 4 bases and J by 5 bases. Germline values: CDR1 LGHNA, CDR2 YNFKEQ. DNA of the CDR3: TGTGCCAGCAGCCCCGGGACTAGCGGGAGCCACAATGAGCAGTTCTTC. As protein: CASSPGTSGSHNEQFF.

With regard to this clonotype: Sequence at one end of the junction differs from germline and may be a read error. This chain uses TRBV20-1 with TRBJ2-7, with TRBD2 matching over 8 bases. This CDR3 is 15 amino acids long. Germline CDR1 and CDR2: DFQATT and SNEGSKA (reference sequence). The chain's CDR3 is CSARRLAGSSSEQYF. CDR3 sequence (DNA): TGCAGTGCTAGACGGTTAGCGGGATCTTCCTCCGAGCAGTACTTC.

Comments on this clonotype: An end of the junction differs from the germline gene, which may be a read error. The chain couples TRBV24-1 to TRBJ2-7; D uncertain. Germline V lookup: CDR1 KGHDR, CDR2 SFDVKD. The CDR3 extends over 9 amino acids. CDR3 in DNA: TGCGCCCCCGCCTACGAGCAGTACTTC. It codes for CAPAYEQYF.